This T cell receptor (beta chain) was sequenced for a study of blood T cell repertoires in COVID-19. Study background: Donors in the United States, Italy and Spain gave samples during acute or convalescent COVID-19. PBMCs, B-cell-depleted T cells, or T cells were the source of the cDNA or gDNA that made up the material.

V dropped 0 bases and J dropped 6; count of bases not matched to a gene: 3. CDR3 length: 14 residues. Germline V gene sequence: CDR1 SGDLS, CDR2 YYNGEE. Source study methods: Amplified reference gene primers provided the basis for estimating nucleated cell counts. Clones were read by immunoSEQ multiplex PCR, and TCRdb kept only the in-frame ones, dropping some. That table gives V, J and clone size, and the DNA gave D and trimming. The sample lists under 200,000 clones, nearly 90% occurring once. Source material: peripheral blood. The genes are TRBV9 and TRBJ2-3, with 8 bases lining up with TRBD1. This clonotype was sampled from a man aged 55 to 69 with active or convalescent COVID-19. CDR3: CASSVGDRQDTQYF. The CDR3 bases are TGTGCCAGCAGCGTAGGGGACAGGCAGGATACGCAGTATTTT.